A selection of T cell receptor beta chains follows, all from one sample in a study of blood T cell repertoires in COVID-19. Sequencing used immunoSEQ multiplex PCR; TCRdb keeps in-frame clones, though not all of them. The sample includes a few hundred thousand clones, approximately 90% of them seen just once. Sequencing was carried out using PBMCs or T cells enriched from blood (not recorded which). All receptors come from a woman aged 18-29 years who had recovered from COVID-19. Both conserved end residues are part of each CDR3. The D gene is left open where the match is weak. The size field is filled for only some rows; it gives once, few, many or a size class.

J gene	V gene	clone size	D gene	CDR3 DNA	CDR3 protein
TRBJ2-4	TRBV11-2	NA	NA	TGTGCCAGCAGCTTGGACAGCCTAGCCAAAAACATTCAGTACTTC	CASSLDSLAKNIQYF
TRBJ1-4	TRBV9	NA	TRBD1	TGTGCCAGCAGCCCCTACCGGGACAGGGGGCCTTTAGCAACTAATGAAAAACTGTTTTTT	CASSPYRDRGPLATNEKLFF
TRBJ2-5	TRBV27	NA	NA	TGTGCCAGCAGTTTATGGGCAGGAGGACAAGAGACCCAGTACTTC	CASSLWAGGQETQYF
TRBJ1-5	TRBV27	NA	NA	TGTGCCAGCAGTTTAAACGGGCAGCCCCAGCATTTT	CASSLNGQPQHF
TRBJ2-5	TRBV10-3	NA	NA	TGTGCCATCATGGCAACAAACCAAGAGACCCAGTACTTC	CAIMATNQETQYF
TRBJ2-7	TRBV7-9	NA	NA	TGTGCCAGCAGCTTAGCTTGGGGCAGCTCCTACGAGCAGTACTTC	CASSLAWGSSYEQYF
TRBJ1-5	TRBV18	NA	TRBD1	TGTGCCAGCTCCGAAGGACAGGGTGGAAATCAGCCCCAGCATTTT	CASSEGQGGNQPQHF
TRBJ1-5	TRBV27	NA	NA	TGTGCCAGCAGTTTAAGGCAGGGCGGGGGAAGCAATCAGCCCCAGCATTTT	CASSLRQGGGSNQPQHF
TRBJ1-2	TRBV4-3	NA	NA	TGCGCCAGCAGCCAAACGCCGGCGGGAGGCTACACCTTC	CASSQTPAGGYTF
TRBJ2-7	TRBV6-1	few	TRBD1	TGTGCCAGCAGTGAACCGGGACAGGGGATCGAGCAGTACTTC	CASSEPGQGIEQYF
TRBJ1-1	TRBV5-4	NA	TRBD1	TGTGCCAGCAGCTTGTCCATGGGACAGGAAGCTTTCTTT	CASSLSMGQEAFF
TRBJ1-1	TRBV10-3	NA	NA	TGTGCCATCAGTGACGACAGTCTAATGAACACTGAAGCTTTCTTT	CAISDDSLMNTEAFF
TRBJ2-5	TRBV30	NA	NA	TGTGCCTGGAGTGCAGACAGAGTCCAAGAGACCCAGTACTTC	CAWSADRVQETQYF
TRBJ1-5	TRBV25-1	NA	NA	TGTGCCAGCAGCCGAGCGGGGGGCGATCAGCCCCAGCATTTT	CASSRAGGDQPQHF
TRBJ1-5	TRBV19	NA	TRBD1	TGTGCCAGTAGTCACCCGGACAGGGCTAGCAATCAGCCCCAGCATTTT	CASSHPDRASNQPQHF
TRBJ1-2	TRBV12-5	NA	NA	TGTGCTAGTGGTTTCCAGGGTTTAGAGAATGGCTACACCTTC	CASGFQGLENGYTF
TRBJ1-2	TRBV5-6	NA	NA	TGTGCCAGCAGCTCGAGGCCTAACTATGGCTACACCTTC	CASSSRPNYGYTF
TRBJ1-5	TRBV6-1	once	NA	TGTGCCAGCAGTGAACCTGGCAGGATAAACAATCAGCCCCAGCATTTT	CASSEPGRINNQPQHF
TRBJ2-1	TRBV29-1	few	NA	TGCAGCGTGCGACAAAACAATGAGCAGTTCTTC	CSVRQNNEQFF
TRBJ1-4	TRBV30	NA	TRBD1	TGTGCCTGGATAAGCGACAGGGATGAAAAACTGTTTTTT	CAWISDRDEKLFF
TRBJ2-7	TRBV20-1	NA	NA	TGCAGTGCTAGGGCATACGAGCAGTACTTC	CSARAYEQYF
TRBJ1-1	TRBV7-6	NA	NA	TGTGCCAGCAGCTCGCCCCGCGGGGGGGCGGGGGACACTGAAGCTTTCTTT	CASSSPRGGAGDTEAFF